This T cell receptor (beta chain) appears in the sequencing data of a study of identical twins (dated by TCRdb to about 2016). A note on the overall study: The study deep-sequenced TCR alpha and beta repertoires from monozygotic twins, unrelated adults of various ages and cord blood to test whether fetal clonotypes persist. Replicate twin experiments were performed at different times using different library preparation protocols to rule out contamination.

This clonotype was recorded a few times. Its antigen target is currently unknown. No much larger clone exists at a distance of one base, and base qualities are not known. Relative to germline, V is 0 bases shorter and J is 1 base shorter, with 10 bases between their ends. From a lookup of the germline V gene, CDR1 and CDR2 are SQVTM and ANQGSEA. Measured from the cysteine to the phenylalanine, the CDR3 is 14 residues long. Solely the CDR3 DNA is kept, with 42 bases framed from the first base. Every donor was a healthy Caucasian. The researchers also sequenced three unrelated adults who were not twins: a male aged 18 to 29, a male aged 50 to 59, and a female aged 50 to 59. Miltenyi CD45RO+ enrichment and human naive T-cell isolation kits were used to isolate memory (CD45RO+) and naive T cells from PBMC. What the study reported, not specific to this receptor: Abundant cord blood beta clonotypes had fewer insertions, young adult naive repertoires showed a similar but weaker trend, and memory repertoires showed no such trend. Because the same donors could not be followed over many years, conclusions were based on cross-sectional statistical analysis. Invariant T cells such as MAIT and iNKT could partly confound zero-insertion analyses, though diverse VJ usage argued against this for most clonotypes. Recombination models systematically underestimated out-of-frame TCR alpha sharing in monozygotic twins but agreed with sharing between unrelated individuals. Excess twin sharing in beta out-of-frame sequences was weaker because fewer shared sequences lowered the signal-to-noise ratio. Compared with coincidental sharing between unrelated individuals, an excess of low generation-probability sequences was observed among out-of-frame TCR alpha sequences shared between twins.

Library generation was performed with 5' RACE. Sequencing relied on an Illumina HiSeq 2000. Template switching introduced a universal primer binding site; the final cDNA contained a unique molecular identifier, enabling accurate counting of TCR cDNA molecules. Specific primers in the conserved constant-segment region were used to synthesize first-strand cDNA for TCR alpha and beta chains. To control for contamination, every cDNA library was double barcoded, receiving both a SMART-Mk sample barcode and Illumina barcodes. Two successive PCR steps introduced TruSeq adapter sequences along with Illumina sample barcodes. The Illumina HiSeq platform was used with custom primers to sequence TCR alpha and beta cDNA libraries. The authors' pipeline ran thus. MiGEC processed the raw reads to extract unique molecular identifiers, while MiXCR was used to determine the CDR3 positions. Recombination models were inferred per individual with the repgenHMM and IGoR tools using an EM algorithm. The tcR package in R was used for shared clonotype analysis, with sharing normalized by the product of cloneset sizes. Out-of-frame nonproductive sequences were analyzed to study raw recombination free of thymic and clonal selection effects. TCRdb reprocessing: public reads trimmed at Q25 with fastp, clones called with MiXCR, in-frame beta chains kept. Entries are consolidated by CDR3 protein sequence, retaining the most common genes and DNA. The V and J calls were determined by TCRdb, not by the authors. For this sample there are 400,000 to 500,000 distinct CDR3 sequences; 15% to 20% appear just once. Of the sample, more than 10% falls within the top ten clones.

The clonotype originates from a man aged 50-60 years in good health. Recombination connected TRBV29-1 to TRBJ2-7, with the D gene not clear enough to name. Sequenced input: naive T cells sorted from blood. What the cell subset or site label conveys for this sample: cells isolated with a human naive T-cell isolation kit. The CDR3 protein sequence reads: CSVEDPGESYEQYF. At the DNA level, the sequence is TGCAGCGTTGAAGATCCTGGTGAGTCCTACGAGCAGTACTTC.